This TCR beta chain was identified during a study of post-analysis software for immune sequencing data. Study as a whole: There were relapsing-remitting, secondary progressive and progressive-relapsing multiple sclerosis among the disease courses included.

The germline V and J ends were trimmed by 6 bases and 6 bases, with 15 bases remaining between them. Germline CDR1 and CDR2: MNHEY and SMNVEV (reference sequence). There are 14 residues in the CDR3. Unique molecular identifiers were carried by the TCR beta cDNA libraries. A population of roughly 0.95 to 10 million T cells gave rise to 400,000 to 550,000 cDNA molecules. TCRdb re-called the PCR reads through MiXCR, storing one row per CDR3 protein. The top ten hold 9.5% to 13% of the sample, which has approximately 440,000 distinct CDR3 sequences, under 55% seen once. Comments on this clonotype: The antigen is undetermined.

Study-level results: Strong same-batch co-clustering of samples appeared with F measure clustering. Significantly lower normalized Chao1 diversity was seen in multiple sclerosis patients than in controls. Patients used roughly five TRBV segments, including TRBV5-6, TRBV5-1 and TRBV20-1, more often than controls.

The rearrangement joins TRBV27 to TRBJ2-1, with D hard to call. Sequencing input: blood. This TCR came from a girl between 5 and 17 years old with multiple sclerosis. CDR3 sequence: CASSHRDTFNEQFF. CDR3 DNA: TGTGCCAGCAGCCACCGAGACACGTTCAATGAGCAGTTCTTC.